Sequencing of this T cell receptor beta chain was carried out in a study of blood T cell repertoires in COVID-19. For the study at large: Spain, Italy and the United States supplied samples that represented acute and convalescent COVID-19. Nucleic acid was either cDNA or gDNA, and it came from T cells, B-cell-depleted T cells, or PBMCs.

Germline V gene data show CDR1 as KGHSH and CDR2 as LQKENI. V shed 4 bases and J shed 3 bases, with 18 bases lying between them. The CDR3 loop spans 16 amino acids. Method: immunoSEQ multiplex PCR; TCRdb's copy keeps in-frame clones and lacks some. The table shows around 210,000 clones, with around 88% occurring only once. The origin of this receptor is a man younger than 35 with active or convalescent COVID-19. This chain joins TRBV18 and TRBJ1-1, with D possibly being TRBD1 (5 bases). Input material: peripheral blood. DNA for the CDR3: TGTGCCAGCTCACTACGAGGGGCGGGAAGGGACACTGAAGCTTTCTTT. Translated, it gives CASSLRGAGRDTEAFF.